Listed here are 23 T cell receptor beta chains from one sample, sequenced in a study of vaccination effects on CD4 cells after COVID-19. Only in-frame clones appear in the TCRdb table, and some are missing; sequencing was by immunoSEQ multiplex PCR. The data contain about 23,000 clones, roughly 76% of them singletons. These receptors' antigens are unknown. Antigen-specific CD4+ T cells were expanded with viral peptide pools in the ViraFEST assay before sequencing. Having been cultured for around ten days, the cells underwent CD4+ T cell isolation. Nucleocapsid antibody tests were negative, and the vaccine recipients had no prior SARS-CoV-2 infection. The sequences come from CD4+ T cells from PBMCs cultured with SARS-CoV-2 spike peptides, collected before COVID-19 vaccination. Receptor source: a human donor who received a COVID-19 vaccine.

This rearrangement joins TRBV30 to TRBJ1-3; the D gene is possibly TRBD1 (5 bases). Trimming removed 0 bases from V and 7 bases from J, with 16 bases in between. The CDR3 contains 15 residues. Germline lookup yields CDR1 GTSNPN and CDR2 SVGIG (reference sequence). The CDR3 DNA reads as TGTGCCTGGAGTGTGGGGGACTTAGGGGCCAACACCATATATTTT. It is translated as CAWSVGDLGANTIYF.

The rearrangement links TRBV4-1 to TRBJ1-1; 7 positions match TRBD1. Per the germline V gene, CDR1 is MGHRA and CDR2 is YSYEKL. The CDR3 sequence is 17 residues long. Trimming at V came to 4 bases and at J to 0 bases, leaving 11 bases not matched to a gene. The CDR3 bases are TGCGCCAGCAGCCGCCTGTTAAGGGGGCCTATGAACACTGAAGCTTTCTTT. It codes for CASSRLLRGPMNTEAFF.

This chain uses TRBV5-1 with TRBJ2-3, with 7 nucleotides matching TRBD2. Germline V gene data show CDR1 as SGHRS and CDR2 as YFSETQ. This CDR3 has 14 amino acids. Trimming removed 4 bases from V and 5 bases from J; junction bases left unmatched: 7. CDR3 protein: CASSPLAVVDTQYF. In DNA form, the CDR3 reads TGCGCCAGCAGCCCCCTAGCGGTGGTAGATACGCAGTATTTT.

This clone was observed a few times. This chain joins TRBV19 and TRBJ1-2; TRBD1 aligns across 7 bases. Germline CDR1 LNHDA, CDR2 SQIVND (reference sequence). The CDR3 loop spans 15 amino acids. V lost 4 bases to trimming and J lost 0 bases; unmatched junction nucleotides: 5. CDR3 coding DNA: TGTGCCAGTAGTACCCGGGACAGCGCTAACTATGGCTACACCTTC. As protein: CASSTRDSANYGYTF.

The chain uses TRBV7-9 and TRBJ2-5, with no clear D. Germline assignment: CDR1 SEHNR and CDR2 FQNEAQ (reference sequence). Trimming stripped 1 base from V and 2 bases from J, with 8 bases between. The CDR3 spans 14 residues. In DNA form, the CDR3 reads TGTGCCAGCAGCTTAGTGGCCGTACAAGAGACCCAGTACTTC. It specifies CASSLVAVQETQYF.

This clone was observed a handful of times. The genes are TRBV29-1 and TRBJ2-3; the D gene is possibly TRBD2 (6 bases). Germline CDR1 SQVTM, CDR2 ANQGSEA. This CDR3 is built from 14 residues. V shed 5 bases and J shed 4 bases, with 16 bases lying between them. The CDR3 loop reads CSVNVGGVSDTQYF. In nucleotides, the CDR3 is TGCAGCGTTAATGTCGGGGGAGTGTCAGATACGCAGTATTTT.

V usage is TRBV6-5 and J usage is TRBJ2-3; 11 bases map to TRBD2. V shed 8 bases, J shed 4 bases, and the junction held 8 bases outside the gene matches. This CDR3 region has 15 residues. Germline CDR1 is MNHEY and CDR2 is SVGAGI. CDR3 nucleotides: TGTGCCAGCTGGCGGACACTAGCGGGAGCAGATACGCAGTATTTT. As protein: CASWRTLAGADTQYF.

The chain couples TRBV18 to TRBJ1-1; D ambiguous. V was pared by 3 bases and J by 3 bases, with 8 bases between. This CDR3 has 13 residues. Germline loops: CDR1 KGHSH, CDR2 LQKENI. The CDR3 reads CASSPPPDTEAFF. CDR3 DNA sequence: TGTGCCAGCTCACCCCCCCCAGACACTGAAGCTTTCTTT.

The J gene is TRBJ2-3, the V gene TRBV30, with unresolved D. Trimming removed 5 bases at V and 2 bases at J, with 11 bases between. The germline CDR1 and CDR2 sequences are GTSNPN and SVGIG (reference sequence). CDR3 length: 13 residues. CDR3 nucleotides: TGTGCCTGGGCCCTCGGGTCCACAGATACGCAGTATTTT. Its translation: CAWALGSTDTQYF.

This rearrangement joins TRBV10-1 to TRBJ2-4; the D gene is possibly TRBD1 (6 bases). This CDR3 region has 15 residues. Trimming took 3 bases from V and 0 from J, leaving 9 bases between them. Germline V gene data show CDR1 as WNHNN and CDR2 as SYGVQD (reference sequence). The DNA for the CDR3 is TGCGCCAGCAGTGAAGGCAGGGGAGCCAAAAACATTCAGTACTTC. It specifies CASSEGRGAKNIQYF.

CDR3 sequence (DNA): TGTGCCAGCAGCTTACTAGGGGGCGACTCACCCCTCCACTTT. Translating it yields CASSLLGGDSPLHF. The chain links TRBV7-2 to TRBJ1-6; 7 bases agree with TRBD1. V shed 2 bases and J 10 bases; nucleotides not matched to a gene: 5. Germline-derived CDR1 and CDR2 are SGHTA and FQGNSA. The CDR3 is 14 residues long.

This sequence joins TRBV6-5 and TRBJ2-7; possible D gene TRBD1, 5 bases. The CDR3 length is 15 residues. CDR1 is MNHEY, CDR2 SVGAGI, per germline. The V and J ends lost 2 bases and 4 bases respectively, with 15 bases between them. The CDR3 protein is CASSYGWGTGYEQYF. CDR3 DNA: TGTGCCAGCAGTTACGGGTGGGGAACAGGATACGAGCAGTACTTC.

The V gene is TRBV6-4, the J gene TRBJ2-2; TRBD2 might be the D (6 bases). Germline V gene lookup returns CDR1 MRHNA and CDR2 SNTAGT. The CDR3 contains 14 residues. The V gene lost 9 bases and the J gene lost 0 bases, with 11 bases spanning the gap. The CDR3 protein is CASRGRSNTGELFF. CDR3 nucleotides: TGTGCCAGTCGGGGGAGGTCGAACACCGGGGAGCTGTTTTTT.

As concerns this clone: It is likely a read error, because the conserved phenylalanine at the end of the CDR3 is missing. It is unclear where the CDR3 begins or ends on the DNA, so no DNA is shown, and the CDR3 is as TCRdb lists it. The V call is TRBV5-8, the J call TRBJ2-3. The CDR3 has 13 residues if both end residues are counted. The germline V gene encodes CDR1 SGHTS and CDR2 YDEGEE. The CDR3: CASSLAFVRRLDC.

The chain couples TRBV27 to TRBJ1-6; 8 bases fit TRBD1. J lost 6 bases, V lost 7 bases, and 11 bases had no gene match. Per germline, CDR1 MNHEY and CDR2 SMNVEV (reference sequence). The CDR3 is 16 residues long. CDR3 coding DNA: TGTGCCAGCACATCCGGCAGGACAGGGCGTAATTCACCCCTCCACTTT. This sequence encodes CASTSGRTGRNSPLHF.

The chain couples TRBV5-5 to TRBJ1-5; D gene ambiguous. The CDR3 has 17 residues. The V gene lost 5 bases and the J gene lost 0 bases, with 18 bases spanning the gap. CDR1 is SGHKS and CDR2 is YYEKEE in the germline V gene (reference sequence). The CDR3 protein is CASSRAPFGDSNQPQHF. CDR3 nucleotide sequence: TGTGCCAGCAGTCGGGCCCCCTTTGGGGATAGCAATCAGCCCCAGCATTTT.

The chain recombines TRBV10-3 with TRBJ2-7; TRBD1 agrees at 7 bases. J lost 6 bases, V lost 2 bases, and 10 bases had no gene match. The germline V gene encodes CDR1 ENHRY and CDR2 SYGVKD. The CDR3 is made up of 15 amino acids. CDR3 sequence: CAISESTTGKGEQYF. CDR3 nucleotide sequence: TGTGCCATCAGTGAGAGTACGACAGGGAAGGGCGAGCAGTACTTC.

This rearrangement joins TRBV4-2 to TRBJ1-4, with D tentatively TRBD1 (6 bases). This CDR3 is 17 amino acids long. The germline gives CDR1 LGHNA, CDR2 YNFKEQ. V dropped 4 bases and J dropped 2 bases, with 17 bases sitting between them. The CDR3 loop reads CASSRKVTGITNEKLFF. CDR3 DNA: TGTGCCAGCAGCCGGAAAGTTACAGGGATCACTAATGAAAAACTGTTTTTT.

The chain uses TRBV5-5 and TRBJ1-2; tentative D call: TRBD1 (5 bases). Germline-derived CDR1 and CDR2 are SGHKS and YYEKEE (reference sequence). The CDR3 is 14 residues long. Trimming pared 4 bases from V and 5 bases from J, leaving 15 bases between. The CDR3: CASSGGTAAYGYTF. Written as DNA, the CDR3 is TGTGCCAGCAGCGGGGGGACCGCCGCTTATGGCTACACCTTC.

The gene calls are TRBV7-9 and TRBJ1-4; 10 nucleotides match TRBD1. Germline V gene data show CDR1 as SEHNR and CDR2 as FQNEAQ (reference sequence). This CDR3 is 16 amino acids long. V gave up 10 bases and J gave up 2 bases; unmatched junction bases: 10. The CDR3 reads CATRQGAWSTNEKLFF. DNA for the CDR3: TGTGCCACAAGACAGGGGGCATGGAGTACTAATGAAAAACTGTTTTTT.

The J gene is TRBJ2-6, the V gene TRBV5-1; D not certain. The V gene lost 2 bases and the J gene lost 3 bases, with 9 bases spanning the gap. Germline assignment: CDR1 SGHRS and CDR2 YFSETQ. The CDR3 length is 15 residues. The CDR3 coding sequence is TGCGCCAGCAGCTTCTCGGTCCTTGGGGCCAACGTCCTGACTTTC. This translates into CASSFSVLGANVLTF.

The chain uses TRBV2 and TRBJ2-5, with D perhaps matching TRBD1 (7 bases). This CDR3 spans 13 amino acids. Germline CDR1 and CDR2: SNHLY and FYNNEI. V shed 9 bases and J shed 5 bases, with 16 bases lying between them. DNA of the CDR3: TGTGCCAGTAGGACAGGTGCGGGGGAGACCCAGTACTTC. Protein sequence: CASRTGAGETQYF.

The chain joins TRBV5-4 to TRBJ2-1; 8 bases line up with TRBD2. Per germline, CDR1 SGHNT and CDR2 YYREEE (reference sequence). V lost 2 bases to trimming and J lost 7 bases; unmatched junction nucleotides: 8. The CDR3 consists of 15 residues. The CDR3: CASSLTSGRVNEQFF. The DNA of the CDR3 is TGTGCCAGCAGCTTAACGAGCGGGAGAGTGAATGAGCAGTTCTTC. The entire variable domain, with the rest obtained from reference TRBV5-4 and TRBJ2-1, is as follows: ETGVTQSPTHLIKTRGQQVTLRCSSQSGHNTVSWYQQALGQGPQFIFQYYREEENGRGNFPPRFSGLQFPNYSSELNVNALELDDSALYLCASSLTSGRVNEQFFGPGTRLTVL.